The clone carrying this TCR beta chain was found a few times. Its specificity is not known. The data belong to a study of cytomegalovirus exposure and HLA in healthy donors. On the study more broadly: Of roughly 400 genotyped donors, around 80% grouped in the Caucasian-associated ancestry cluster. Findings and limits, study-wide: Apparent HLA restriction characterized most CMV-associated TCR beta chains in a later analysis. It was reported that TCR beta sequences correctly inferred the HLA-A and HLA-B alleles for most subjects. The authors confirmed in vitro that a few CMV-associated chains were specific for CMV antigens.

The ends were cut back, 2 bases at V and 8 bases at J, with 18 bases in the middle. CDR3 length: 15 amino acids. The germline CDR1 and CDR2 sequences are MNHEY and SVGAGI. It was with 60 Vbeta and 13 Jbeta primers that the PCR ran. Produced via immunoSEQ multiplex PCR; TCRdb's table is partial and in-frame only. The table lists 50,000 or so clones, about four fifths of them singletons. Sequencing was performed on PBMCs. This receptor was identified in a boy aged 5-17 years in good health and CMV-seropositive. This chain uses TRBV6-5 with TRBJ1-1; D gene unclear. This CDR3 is CASSYTPRRAGEAFF. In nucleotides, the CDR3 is TGTGCCAGCAGTTACACCCCGAGACGGGCGGGCGAAGCTTTCTTT.